This T cell receptor (beta chain) was retrieved from a study of blood T cell repertoires in COVID-19 (dated by TCRdb to 2018 to 2021). Broadly, across the study: The collaborator samples originated in the United States, Italy and Spain and spanned the acute and convalescent phases of COVID-19. A freely available public database, intended as a resource for researchers studying the immune response to SARS-CoV-2, is where the repertoires were released. Where available, HLA class I and class II types were obtained from metadata supplied by the sample provider rather than from assay-based typing. Deeply sampled blood TCRbeta repertoires from subjects exposed to, actively infected with, or recovered from COVID-19 were included in the dataset. The samples were drawn from two sources: the first 160 participants of the ongoing ImmuneRACE study, and about 1,300 subjects contributed by 6 global collaborators. Sample metadata almost always included a de-identified subject ID, COVID-19 status, age in years and sex. The material from the prospective study consisted of cDNA or gDNA derived from T cells, B-cell-depleted T cells, or PBMCs.

What the research found in general, with its limitations: How much clinical and demographic metadata was included differed by source and by participant, and the metadata was provided uncurated.

The germline ends are 5 bases apart after V is trimmed by 4 bases and J by 8 bases. Measured from the cysteine to the phenylalanine, the CDR3 is 10 residues long. This entry keeps only the CDR3 DNA: 30 bases, framed from base 1. As encoded in the germline V gene (reference sequence), CDR1 is MNHNY while CDR2 is SVGAGI. This clone was seen once. Its specific antigen is unknown. Base qualities are missing; no much larger clone stands one base away. The collaborating institutions used their own protocols to collect whole blood in K2EDTA tubes. For TCRbeta analysis, collaborators shipped samples as frozen whole blood, isolated PBMCs, or DNA extracted from either of those sample types. The immunoSEQ Assay, a bias-controlled multiplex PCR, was used to amplify TCRbeta CDR3 regions from genomic DNA. Per the authors' processing: The number of nucleated cells in each sample was estimated by amplification of reference gene primers within the assay. Sequence reads were collapsed and filtered to measure the absolute abundance of every unique TCRbeta CDR3 rearrangement. For each sample, productive Simpson clonality was calculated as the square root of Simpson's diversity index across productive rearrangements. Drawn from immuneACCESS, this table holds only the in-frame rearrangements with V and J called that TCRdb kept. Clones are partly lost; checked studies trace under half to an unresolved V gene and leave the rest unexplained. That table is the source of V, J and clone size, and D and trimming were worked out from the DNA. A total of 30,000 to 50,000 clones appear in this sample, about 87% of them only once. The ten most abundant clones make up 24% of the sample.

This sequence was found in a man over 45 with active or convalescent COVID-19. Sequenced sample: peripheral blood. This sequence uses TRBV6-6 and TRBJ1-2; the D gene is possibly TRBD1, with 5 bases matching. The DNA sequence is TGTGCCAGCAGTTGGGGCGGCTACACCTTC. Its translation is CASSWGGYTF.